One T cell receptor beta chain is described in this entry. Its antigen is unknown. It is likely a read error, because the conserved phenylalanine at the end of the CDR3 is missing. These data come from a study of tumor-infiltrating lymphocytes in primary liver carcinoma. Study summary: The tumors, T1-T3 N0M0 lesions, were 4.2 to 10 cm across.

The CDR3 is 17 residues long. Germline loops: CDR1 SGHNT, CDR2 YENEEA. Trimming took 0 bases from V and 0 from J, leaving 12 bases between them. The study, taken as a whole, reports: All five tumor regions shared only about 8-25% of top clones.

Unsorted bulk tissue (20-30 mg) underwent RNA and DNA co-extraction. Samples were taken from five separate regions of every tumor. A primer in the constant region served to generate TCR beta cDNA from about 470 ng of total RNA. Nested multiplex PCR, run for three rounds with slightly modified ARM-PCR, yielded TCR beta libraries. TRBV1-TRBV30 forward and Cbeta reverse primers drove the first two roughly 9-cycle rounds. TCRdb used MiXCR to reprocess the multiplex PCR reads, holding one entry per CDR3 protein. The sample lists 95,000 to 100,000 distinct CDR3 sequences; about 70% were seen once. This sequence was found in a woman aged 55-69 years with primary liver carcinoma and hepatitis B virus infection. V and J are TRBV11-3 and TRBJ2-1; D is unresolved. The sequenced sample was liver tumor tissue from sampling region 2. Indicated subset: tumor region T2, inferior pole. The CDR3 region has the DNA TGTGCCAGCAGCTTAGATCCTAGGAGTTTCTCCTACAATGAGCAGTTCTCC. It is translated as CASSLDPRSFSYNEQFS.